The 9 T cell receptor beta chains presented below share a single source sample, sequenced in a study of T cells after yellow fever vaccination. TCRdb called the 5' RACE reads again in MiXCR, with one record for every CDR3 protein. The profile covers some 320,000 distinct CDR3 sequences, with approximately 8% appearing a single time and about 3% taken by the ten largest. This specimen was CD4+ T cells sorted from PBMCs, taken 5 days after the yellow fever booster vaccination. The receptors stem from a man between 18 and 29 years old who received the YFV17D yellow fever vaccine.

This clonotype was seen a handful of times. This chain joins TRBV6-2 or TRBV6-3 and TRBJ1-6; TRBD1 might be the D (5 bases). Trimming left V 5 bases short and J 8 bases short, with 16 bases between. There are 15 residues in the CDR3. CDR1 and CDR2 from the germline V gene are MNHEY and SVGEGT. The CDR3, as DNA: TGTGCCAGCAGTCACCGGGACGGCGGGGATTCACCCCTCCACTTT. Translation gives CASSHRDGGDSPLHF.

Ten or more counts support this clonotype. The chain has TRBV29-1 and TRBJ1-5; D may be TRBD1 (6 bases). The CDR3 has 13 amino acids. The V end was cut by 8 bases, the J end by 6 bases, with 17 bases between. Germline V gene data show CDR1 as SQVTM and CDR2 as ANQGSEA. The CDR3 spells CSFVGAEGQPQHF. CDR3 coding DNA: TGCAGCTTCGTGGGGGCGGAGGGTCAGCCCCAGCATTTT.

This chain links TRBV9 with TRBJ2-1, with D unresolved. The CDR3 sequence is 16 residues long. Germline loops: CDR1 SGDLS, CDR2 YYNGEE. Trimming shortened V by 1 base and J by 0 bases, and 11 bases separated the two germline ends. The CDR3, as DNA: TGTGCCAGCAGCGTAATCGCTCATAGCTCCTACAATGAGCAGTTCTTC. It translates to CASSVIAHSSYNEQFF.

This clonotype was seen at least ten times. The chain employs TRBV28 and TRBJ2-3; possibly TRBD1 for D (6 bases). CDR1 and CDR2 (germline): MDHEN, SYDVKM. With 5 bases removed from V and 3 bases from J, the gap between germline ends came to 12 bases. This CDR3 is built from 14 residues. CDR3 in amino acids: CASSPQGRTDTQYF. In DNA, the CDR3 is TGTGCCAGCAGTCCACAGGGAAGGACAGATACGCAGTATTTT.

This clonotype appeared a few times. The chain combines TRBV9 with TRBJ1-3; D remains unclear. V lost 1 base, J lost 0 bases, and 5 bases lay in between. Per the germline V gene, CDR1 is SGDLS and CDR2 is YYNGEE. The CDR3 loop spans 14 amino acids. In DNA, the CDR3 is TGTGCCAGCAGCGTACACAGCTCTGGAAACACCATATATTTT. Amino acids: CASSVHSSGNTIYF. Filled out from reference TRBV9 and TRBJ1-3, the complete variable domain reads DSGVTQTPKHLITATGQRVTLRCSPRSGDLSVYWYQQSLDQGLQFLIQYYNGEERAKGNILERFSAQQFPDLHSELNLSSLELGDSALYFCASSVHSSGNTIYFGEGSWLTVV.

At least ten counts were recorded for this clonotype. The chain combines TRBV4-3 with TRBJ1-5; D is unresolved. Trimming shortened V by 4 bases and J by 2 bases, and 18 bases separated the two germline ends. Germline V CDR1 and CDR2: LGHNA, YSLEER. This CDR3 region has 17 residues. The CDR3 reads CASSPTPAGEGNQPQHF. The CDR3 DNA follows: TGCGCCAGCAGCCCTACGCCGGCGGGTGAGGGCAATCAGCCCCAGCATTTT.

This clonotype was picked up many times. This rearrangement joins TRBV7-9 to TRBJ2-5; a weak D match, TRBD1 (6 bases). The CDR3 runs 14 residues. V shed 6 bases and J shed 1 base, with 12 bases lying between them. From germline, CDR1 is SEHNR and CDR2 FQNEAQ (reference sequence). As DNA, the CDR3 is TGTGCCAGCAGAAAGACAGGACCCCAAGAGACCCAGTACTTC. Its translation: CASRKTGPQETQYF.

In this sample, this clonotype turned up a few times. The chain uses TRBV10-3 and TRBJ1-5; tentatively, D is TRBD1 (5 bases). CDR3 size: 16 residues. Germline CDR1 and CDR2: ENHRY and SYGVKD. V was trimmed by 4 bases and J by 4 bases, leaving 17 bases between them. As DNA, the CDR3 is TGTGCCATCAGTGGCGATGGGGGGTTTGATAATCAGCCCCAGCATTTT. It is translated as CAISGDGGFDNQPQHF.

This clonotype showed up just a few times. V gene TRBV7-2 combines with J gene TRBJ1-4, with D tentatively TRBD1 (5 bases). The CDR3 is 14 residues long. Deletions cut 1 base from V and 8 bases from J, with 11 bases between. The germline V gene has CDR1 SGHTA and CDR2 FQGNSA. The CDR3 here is CASSLGWGREKLFF. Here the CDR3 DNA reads TGTGCCAGCAGCTTAGGATGGGGCCGGGAAAAACTGTTTTTT.